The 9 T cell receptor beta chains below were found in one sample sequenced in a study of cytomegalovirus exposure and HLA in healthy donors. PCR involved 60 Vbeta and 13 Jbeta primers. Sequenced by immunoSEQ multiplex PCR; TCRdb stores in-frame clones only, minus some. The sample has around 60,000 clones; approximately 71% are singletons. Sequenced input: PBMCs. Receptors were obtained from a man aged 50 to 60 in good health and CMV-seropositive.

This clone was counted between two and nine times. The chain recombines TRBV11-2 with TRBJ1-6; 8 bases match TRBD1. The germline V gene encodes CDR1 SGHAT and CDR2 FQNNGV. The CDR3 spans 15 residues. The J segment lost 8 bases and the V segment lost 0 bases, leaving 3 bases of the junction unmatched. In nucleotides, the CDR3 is TGTGCCAGCAGCTTAGACAGGGGGCGACATTCACCCCTCCACTTT. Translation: CASSLDRGRHSPLHF.

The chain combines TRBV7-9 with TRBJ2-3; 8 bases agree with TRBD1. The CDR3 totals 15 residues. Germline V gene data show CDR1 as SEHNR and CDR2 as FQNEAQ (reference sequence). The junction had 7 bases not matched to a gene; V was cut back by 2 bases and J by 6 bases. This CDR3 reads CASSLNPQGADTQYF. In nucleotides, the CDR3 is TGTGCCAGCAGCTTAAATCCCCAGGGGGCGGATACGCAGTATTTT.

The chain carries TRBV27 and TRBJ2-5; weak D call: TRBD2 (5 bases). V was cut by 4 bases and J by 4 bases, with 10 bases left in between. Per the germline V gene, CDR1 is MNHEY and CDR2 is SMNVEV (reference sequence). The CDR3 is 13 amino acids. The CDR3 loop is CASSSRGRETQYF. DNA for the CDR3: TGTGCCAGCAGTTCAAGAGGGCGAGAGACCCAGTACTTC.

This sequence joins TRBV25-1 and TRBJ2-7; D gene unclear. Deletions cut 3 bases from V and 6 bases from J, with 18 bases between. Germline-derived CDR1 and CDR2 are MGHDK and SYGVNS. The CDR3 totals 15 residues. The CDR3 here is CASSEFWISAGEQYF. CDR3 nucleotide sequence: TGTGCCAGCAGTGAGTTTTGGATTTCGGCAGGCGAGCAGTACTTC.

CDR3 DNA sequence: TGTGCCACCAGCACGGACAGGGGGGGGAACACTGAAGCTTTCTTT. Its translation: CATSTDRGGNTEAFF. The chain links TRBV15 to TRBJ1-1; 10 bases are shared with TRBD1. The CDR3 has 15 residues. Trimming at V came to 4 bases and at J to 1 base, leaving 3 bases not matched to a gene. Germline CDR1 LNHNV, CDR2 YYDKDF (reference sequence).

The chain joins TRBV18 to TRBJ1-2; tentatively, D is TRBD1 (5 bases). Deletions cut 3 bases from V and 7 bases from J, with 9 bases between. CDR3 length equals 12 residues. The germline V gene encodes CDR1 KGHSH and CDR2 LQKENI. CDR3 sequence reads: CASSPGGSGYTF. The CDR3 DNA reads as TGTGCCAGCTCACCGGGGGGGTCTGGCTACACCTTC.

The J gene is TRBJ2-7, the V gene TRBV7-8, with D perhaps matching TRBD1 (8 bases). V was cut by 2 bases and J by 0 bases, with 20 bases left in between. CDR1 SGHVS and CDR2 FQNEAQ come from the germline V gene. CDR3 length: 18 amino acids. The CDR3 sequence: CASSLRWGGTGSSYEQYF. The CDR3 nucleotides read TGTGCCAGCAGCTTAAGGTGGGGGGGGACAGGAAGCTCCTACGAGCAGTACTTC.

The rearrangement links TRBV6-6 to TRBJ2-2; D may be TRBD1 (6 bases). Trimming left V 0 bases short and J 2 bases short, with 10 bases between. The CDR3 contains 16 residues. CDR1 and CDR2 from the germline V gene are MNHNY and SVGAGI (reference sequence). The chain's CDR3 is CASSYSYRENTGELFF. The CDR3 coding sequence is TGTGCCAGCAGTTACTCGTACAGGGAAAACACCGGGGAGCTGTTTTTT.

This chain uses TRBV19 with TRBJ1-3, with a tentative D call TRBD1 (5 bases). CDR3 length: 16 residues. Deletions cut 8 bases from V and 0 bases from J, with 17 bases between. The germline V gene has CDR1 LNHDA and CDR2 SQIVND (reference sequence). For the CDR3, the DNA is TGTGCCAGTCAACCCCGGGACTTTACCTCTGGAAACACCATATATTTT. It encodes CASQPRDFTSGNTIYF.